These 20 T cell receptor beta chains came from one sample sequenced in a study of T-cell reconstitution after alpha-beta-depleted transplantation in children. A library of TCRbeta sequences, prepared with unique molecular identifiers, was generated. MiXCR, applied by TCRdb to the PCR reads, yields one record per CDR3 protein. The table has about 980,000 distinct CDR3 sequences, 25% to 30% seen once. The sample consisted of PBMCs, mostly from graft donor cells, taken 360 days after TCRalphabeta/CD19-depleted stem cell transplant. All receptors derive from a boy in the first two years of life who had a stem cell transplant for SCID, so the T cells may come from the graft donor.

V is TRBV5-1 and J is TRBJ2-1, with 10 bases matching TRBD2. The germline gives CDR1 SGHRS, CDR2 YFSETQ. The CDR3 sequence is 15 residues long. Germline trimming cut 4 bases from V and 4 bases from J; bases unmatched to any gene: 5. CDR3 in DNA: TGCGCCAGCAGCACCCCGACTAGCGGGTACAATGAGCAGTTCTTC. The encoded protein is CASSTPTSGYNEQFF.

This clonotype was seen a handful of times. V is TRBV2 and J is TRBJ1-5; 7 bases agree with TRBD1. CDR1 is SNHLY, CDR2 FYNNEI, per germline. CDR3 length: 14 residues. The trim removed 5 bases at V and 9 bases at J, leaving 10 bases unmatched. Here the CDR3 DNA reads TGTGCCAGCAGTCCCCGACAGGGTCCAGGGCCCCAGCATTTT. Translation: CASSPRQGPGPQHF.

This clonotype has a handful of counts. The chain recombines TRBV12-3 or TRBV12-4 with TRBJ2-5; 7 bases are shared with TRBD1. CDR3 length: 15 residues. The ends lost 2 bases at V and 5 bases at J; junction bases unmatched: 8. The CDR3 reads CASSLSRQGVETQYF. CDR3 coding DNA: TGTGCCAGCAGTTTATCTCGACAGGGTGTGGAGACCCAGTACTTC.

The chain joins TRBV4-1 to TRBJ2-5, with TRBD2 matching over 7 bases. CDR1 is MGHRA, CDR2 YSYEKL, per germline. The CDR3 is made up of 17 amino acids. Unmatched junction bases numbered 13, after V lost 4 bases and J lost 2 bases. Written as DNA, the CDR3 is TGCGCCAGCAGCCGGACGAGAGGGACTATAGGGCAAGAGACCCAGTACTTC. Protein: CASSRTRGTIGQETQYF.

This clonotype has a handful of counts. The chain is built from TRBV20-1 and TRBJ2-5, with 15 bases identical to TRBD2. CDR3 size: 13 residues. Germline CDR1 and CDR2: DFQATT and SNEGSKA (reference sequence). CDR3 DNA: TGCAGCCCCGGACTAGCGGGGGGGGAGACCCAGTACTTC. Protein sequence: CSPGLAGGETQYF.

The chain couples TRBV9 to TRBJ2-3; 16 bases are a match to TRBD2. The CDR3 loop spans 16 amino acids. Germline CDR1 reads SGDLS; CDR2 reads YYNGEE. Trimming took 3 bases from V and 6 from J; bases not matched to a gene: 4. The CDR3 DNA is TGTGCCAGCAGCGCGGGACTAGCGGGGGGGGGCGATACGCAGTATTTT. This codes for CASSAGLAGGGDTQYF. Combining the CDR3 with reference TRBV9 and TRBJ2-3 gives the whole variable domain DSGVTQTPKHLITATGQRVTLRCSPRSGDLSVYWYQQSLDQGLQFLIQYYNGEERAKGNILERFSAQQFPDLHSELNLSSLELGDSALYFCASSAGLAGGGDTQYFGPGTRLTVL.

The chain links TRBV7-3 to TRBJ2-1; 9 nucleotides align to TRBD2. The V and J ends lost 1 base and 9 bases, in that order; junction bases with no gene match: 10. Germline assignment: CDR1 SGHTA and CDR2 FQGTGA. The CDR3 contains 16 residues. The CDR3 coding sequence is TGTGCCAGCAGCTTAAAAGTCGGCGGGGGGGCGGGTGAGCAGTTCTTC. Residues: CASSLKVGGGAGEQFF.

This clonotype showed up just a few times. The CDR3 DNA follows: TGCAGTGCCCTTCCGGGGGATGGCACAGATACGCAGTATTTT. Translating it yields CSALPGDGTDTQYF. The V call is TRBV20-1, the J call TRBJ2-3; D possibly corresponds to TRBD2 (6 bases). CDR1 DFQATT and CDR2 SNEGSKA come from the germline V gene (reference sequence). V lost 6 bases, J lost 1 base, and 14 bases lay in between. The CDR3 has 14 amino acids.

This clonotype was seen a few times. The rearrangement uses TRBV2 and TRBJ1-1; D is uncertain. CDR1 is SNHLY and CDR2 is FYNNEI in the germline V gene. Trimming shortened V by 4 bases and J by 3 bases, and 12 bases separated the two germline ends. This CDR3 has 14 residues. The CDR3 protein is CASSAFLVDTEAFF. The CDR3 coding sequence is TGTGCCAGCAGTGCCTTCCTTGTGGACACTGAAGCTTTCTTT.

This clonotype was recorded once. The chain uses TRBV20-1 and TRBJ1-3; D is undetermined. Germline V gives CDR1 DFQATT, CDR2 SNEGSKA (reference sequence). Trimming pared 3 bases from V and 0 bases from J, leaving 18 bases between. The CDR3 extends over 17 amino acids. Written as DNA, the CDR3 is TGCAGTGCTAGTTCCCAATGGCTACCTCTCTCTGGAAACACCATATATTTT. This translates into CSASSQWLPLSGNTIYF.

The CDR3 loop is CASTNDRLYEQYF. The CDR3 nucleotides read TGTGCCAGCACCAATGACAGACTCTACGAGCAGTACTTC. The genes are TRBV7-9 and TRBJ2-7, with TRBD1 as a possible D gene (5 bases). The CDR3 loop spans 13 amino acids. V lost 7 bases to trimming and J lost 3 bases, with 13 bases between them. Germline V CDR1 and CDR2: SEHNR, FQNEAQ (reference sequence).

This clonotype came up a few times. The chain employs TRBV7-8 and TRBJ1-5; perhaps TRBD1 as D (5 bases). There are 17 residues in the CDR3. Between the trimmed V and J ends, which lost 5 bases and 5 bases, there was a span of 22 bases. Germline V gives CDR1 SGHVS, CDR2 FQNEAQ. DNA of the CDR3: TGTGCCAGCAGCGCCGAAAGGGGTTCGGCCCCACATCAGCCCCAGCATTTT. Residues: CASSAERGSAPHQPQHF.

The J gene is TRBJ1-1, the V gene TRBV30, with D possibly matching TRBD1 (6 bases). V was trimmed by 1 base and J by 7 bases, leaving 7 bases between them. Germline V lookup: CDR1 GTSNPN, CDR2 SVGIG (reference sequence). The length of the CDR3 is 11 residues. The CDR3, as DNA: TGTGCCTGGAGTGGACAGGTTGAAGCTTTCTTT. It translates to CAWSGQVEAFF.

The count of this clonotype is one. The chain combines TRBV2 with TRBJ1-4, with 10 bases matching TRBD1. Germline lookup yields CDR1 SNHLY and CDR2 FYNNEI. The CDR3 spans 15 residues. V lost 8 bases to trimming and J lost 10 bases; unmatched junction nucleotides: 13. The CDR3 reads CASGPGTGVRGKLFF. CDR3 DNA: TGTGCCAGCGGCCCCGGGACAGGGGTTCGTGGAAAACTGTTTTTT.

The chain links TRBV20-1 to TRBJ2-3; D is possibly TRBD1 (6 bases). Between the trimmed V and J ends, which lost 0 bases and 2 bases, there was a span of 21 bases. The CDR3 covers 18 residues. Looked up from germline, CDR1 is DFQATT and CDR2 is SNEGSKA (reference sequence). The CDR3 DNA is TGCAGTGCTAGAGATCGCAGGGGCGGCCCTAAATCCACAGATACGCAGTATTTT. This translates into CSARDRRGGPKSTDTQYF.

The chain recombines TRBV5-1 with TRBJ2-7; TRBD2 agrees at 8 bases. V was clipped by 4 bases and J by 0 bases; unmatched bases: 9. This CDR3 comprises 16 residues. The germline gives CDR1 SGHRS, CDR2 YFSETQ. The CDR3 DNA is TGCGCCAGCAGCCTGCCGGGACTAGTGACCTCCTACGAGCAGTACTTC. Translated, it gives CASSLPGLVTSYEQYF.

The chain carries TRBV7-2 and TRBJ2-1; 8 positions agree with TRBD2. Trimming cost V 1 base and J 4 bases; bases outside gene matches: 3. The CDR3 runs 15 residues. Germline CDR1 reads SGHTA; CDR2 reads FQGNSA. This CDR3 reads CASSLVLADYNEQFF. The CDR3 coding sequence is TGTGCCAGCAGCTTAGTACTAGCGGATTACAATGAGCAGTTCTTC.

This clonotype was observed a few times. The chain uses TRBV20-1 and TRBJ2-7; maybe TRBD2 (6 bases). The CDR3 loop spans 13 amino acids. V dropped 7 bases and J dropped 2 bases, with 15 bases sitting between them. CDR1 and CDR2 (germline): DFQATT, SNEGSKA (reference sequence). CDR3 loop: CSVPRGFTYEQYF. As DNA, the CDR3 is TGCAGTGTCCCCCGGGGGTTTACCTACGAGCAGTACTTC.

The J gene is TRBJ2-7, the V gene TRBV5-1; 7 bases are shared with TRBD1. The CDR3 extends over 13 amino acids. Germline lookup yields CDR1 SGHRS and CDR2 YFSETQ. V lost 2 bases to trimming and J lost 5 bases; unmatched junction nucleotides: 4. Here the CDR3 DNA reads TGCGCCAGCAGCTTCACAGGGGTCGACGAGCAGTACTTC. It codes for CASSFTGVDEQYF.

The V gene is TRBV9, the J gene TRBJ1-1, with 9 positions matching TRBD1. The J segment lost 6 bases and the V segment lost 3 bases, leaving 9 bases of the junction unmatched. This CDR3 region has 15 residues. Germline V gene sequence: CDR1 SGDLS, CDR2 YYNGEE. CDR3 coding DNA: TGTGCCAGCAGCGGGGGGACAGGGTTTAACGCTGAAGCTTTCTTT. The encoded protein is CASSGGTGFNAEAFF.